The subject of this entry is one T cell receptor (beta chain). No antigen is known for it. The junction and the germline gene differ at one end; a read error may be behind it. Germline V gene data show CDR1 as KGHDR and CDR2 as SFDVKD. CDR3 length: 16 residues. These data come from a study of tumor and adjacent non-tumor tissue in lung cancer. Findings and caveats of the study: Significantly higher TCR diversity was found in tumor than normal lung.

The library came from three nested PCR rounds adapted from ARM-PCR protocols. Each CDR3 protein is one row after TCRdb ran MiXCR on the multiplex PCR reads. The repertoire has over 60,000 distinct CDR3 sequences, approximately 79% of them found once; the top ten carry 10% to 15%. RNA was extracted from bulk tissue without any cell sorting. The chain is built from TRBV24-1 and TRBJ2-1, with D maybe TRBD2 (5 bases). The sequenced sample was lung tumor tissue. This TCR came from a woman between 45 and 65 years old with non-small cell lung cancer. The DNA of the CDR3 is TGTGCCACCAGTAAGGCTAGCAGCAGATCCTACAATGAGCAATTGTTC. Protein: CATSKASSRSYNEQLF.